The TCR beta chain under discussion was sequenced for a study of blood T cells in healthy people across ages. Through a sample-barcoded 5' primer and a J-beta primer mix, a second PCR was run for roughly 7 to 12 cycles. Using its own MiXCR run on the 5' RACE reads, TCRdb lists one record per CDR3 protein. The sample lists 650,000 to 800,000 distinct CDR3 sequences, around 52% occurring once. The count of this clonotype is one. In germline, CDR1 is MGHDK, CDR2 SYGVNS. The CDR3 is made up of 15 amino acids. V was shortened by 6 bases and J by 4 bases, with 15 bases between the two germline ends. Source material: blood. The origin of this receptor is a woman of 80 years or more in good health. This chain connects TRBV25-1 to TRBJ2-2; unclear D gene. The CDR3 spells CASRQNTAFTGELFF. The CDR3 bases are TGTGCCAGCAGACAGAATACCGCCTTCACCGGGGAGCTGTTTTTT.